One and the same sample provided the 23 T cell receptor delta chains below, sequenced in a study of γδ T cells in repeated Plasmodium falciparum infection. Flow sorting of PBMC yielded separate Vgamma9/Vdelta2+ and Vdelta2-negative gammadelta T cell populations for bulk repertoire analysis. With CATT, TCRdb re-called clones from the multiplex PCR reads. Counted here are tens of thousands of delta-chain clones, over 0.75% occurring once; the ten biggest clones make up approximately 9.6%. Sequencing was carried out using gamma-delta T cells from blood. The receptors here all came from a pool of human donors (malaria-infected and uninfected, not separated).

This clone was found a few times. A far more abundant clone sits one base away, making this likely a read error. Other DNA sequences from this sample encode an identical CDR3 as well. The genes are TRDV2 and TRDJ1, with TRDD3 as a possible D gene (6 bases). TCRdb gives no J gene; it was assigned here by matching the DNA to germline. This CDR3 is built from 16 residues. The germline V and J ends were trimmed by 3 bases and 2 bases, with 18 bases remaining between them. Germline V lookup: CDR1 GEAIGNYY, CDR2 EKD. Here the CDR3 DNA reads TGTGCCTGTGACCTACTGGGTGATACAGGTACCGATAAACTCATCTTT. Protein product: CACDLLGDTGTDKLIF.

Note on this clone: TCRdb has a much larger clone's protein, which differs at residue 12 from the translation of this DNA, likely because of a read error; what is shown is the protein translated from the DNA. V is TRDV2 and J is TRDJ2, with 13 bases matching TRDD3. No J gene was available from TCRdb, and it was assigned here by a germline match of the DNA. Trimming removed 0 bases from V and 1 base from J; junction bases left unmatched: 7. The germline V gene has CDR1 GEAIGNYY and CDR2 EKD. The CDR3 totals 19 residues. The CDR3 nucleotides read TGTGCCTGTGACACCGTACTGGGGGATACGCGGGTTTTGACAGCACAACTCTTCTTT. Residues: CACDTVLGDTRVLTAQLFF.

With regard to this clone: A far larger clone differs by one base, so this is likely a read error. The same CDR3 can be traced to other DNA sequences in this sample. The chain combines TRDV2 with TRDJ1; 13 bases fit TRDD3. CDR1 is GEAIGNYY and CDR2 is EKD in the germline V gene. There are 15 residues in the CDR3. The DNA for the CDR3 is TGCGCCTGTGACCAAACTGGGGGATACGGCGATAAACTCATCTTT. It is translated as CACDQTGGYGDKLIF.

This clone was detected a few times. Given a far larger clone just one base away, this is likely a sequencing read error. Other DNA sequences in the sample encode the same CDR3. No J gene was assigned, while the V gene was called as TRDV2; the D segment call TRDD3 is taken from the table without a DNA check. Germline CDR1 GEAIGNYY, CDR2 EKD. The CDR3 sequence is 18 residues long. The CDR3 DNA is TGTGCCTGTGACACTATCCTACGTACTGGGGGAGACACCGATAAACTCATCTTC. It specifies CACDTILRTGGDTDKLIF.

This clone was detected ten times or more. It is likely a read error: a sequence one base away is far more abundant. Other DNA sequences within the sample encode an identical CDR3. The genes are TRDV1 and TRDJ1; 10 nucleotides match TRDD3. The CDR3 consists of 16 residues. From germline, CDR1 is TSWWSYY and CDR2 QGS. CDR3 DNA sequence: TGTGCCCTTGGGGGCCTCCCGAGGGGGGGGATACGCAAACTCATCTTT. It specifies CALGGLPRGGIRKLIF.

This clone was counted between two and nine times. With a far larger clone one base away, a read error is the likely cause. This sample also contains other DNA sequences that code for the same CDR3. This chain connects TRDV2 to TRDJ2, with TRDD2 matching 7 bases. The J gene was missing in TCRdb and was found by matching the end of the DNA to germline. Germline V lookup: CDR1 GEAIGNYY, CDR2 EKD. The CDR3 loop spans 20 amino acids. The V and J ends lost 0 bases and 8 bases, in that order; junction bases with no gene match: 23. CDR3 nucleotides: TGTGCCTGTGACACCGTCGGATCCCTGCCTTCCTTAGCTGAGACGGCACAACTCTTCTTT. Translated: CACDTVGSLPSLAETAQLFF.

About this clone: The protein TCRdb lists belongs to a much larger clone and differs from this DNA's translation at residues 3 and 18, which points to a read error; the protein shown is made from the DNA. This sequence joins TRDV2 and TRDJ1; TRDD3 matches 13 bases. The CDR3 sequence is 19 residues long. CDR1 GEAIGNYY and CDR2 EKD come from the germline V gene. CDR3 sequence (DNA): TGTGCCCGTGGACCACGAGACTGGGGGATACGTAAGTACACCGATAAACTCACCTTT. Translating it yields CARGPRDWGIRKYTDKLTF.

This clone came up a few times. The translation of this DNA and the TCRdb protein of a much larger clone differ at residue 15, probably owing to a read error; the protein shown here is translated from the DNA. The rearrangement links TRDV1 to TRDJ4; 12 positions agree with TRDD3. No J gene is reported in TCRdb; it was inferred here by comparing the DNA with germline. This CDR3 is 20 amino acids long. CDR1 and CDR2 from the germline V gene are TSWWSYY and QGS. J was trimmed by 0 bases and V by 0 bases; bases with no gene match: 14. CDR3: CALGELSYPWGIRDARPLIF. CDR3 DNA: TGTGCTCTTGGGGAACTATCTTACCCCTGGGGGATACGTGATGCCAGACCCCTGATCTTT.

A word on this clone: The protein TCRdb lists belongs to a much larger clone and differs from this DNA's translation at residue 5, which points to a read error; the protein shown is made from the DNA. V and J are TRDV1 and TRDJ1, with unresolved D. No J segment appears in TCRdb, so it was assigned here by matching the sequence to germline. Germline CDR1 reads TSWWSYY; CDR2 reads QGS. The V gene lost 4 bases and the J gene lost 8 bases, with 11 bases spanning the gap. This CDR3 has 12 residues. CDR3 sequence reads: CALGVVSQKLIF. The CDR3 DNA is TGTGCTCTTGGGGTCGTTTCCCAAAAACTCATCTTT.

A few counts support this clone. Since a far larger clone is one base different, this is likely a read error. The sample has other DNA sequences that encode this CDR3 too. CDR3 bases: TGTGCTCTTGGGGAACTAAAAGGACGTAGCGTCGATAAACTCATCTTT. This encodes CALGELKGRSVDKLIF. This chain uses TRDV1 with TRDJ1; D gene unclear. Germline CDR1 TSWWSYY, CDR2 QGS. This CDR3 contains 16 residues. With 0 bases removed from V and 4 bases from J, the gap between germline ends came to 15 bases.

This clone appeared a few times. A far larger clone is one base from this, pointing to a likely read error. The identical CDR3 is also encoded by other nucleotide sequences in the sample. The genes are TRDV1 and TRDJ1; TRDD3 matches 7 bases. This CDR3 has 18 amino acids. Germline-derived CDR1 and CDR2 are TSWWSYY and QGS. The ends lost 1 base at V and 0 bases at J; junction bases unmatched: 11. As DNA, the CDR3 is TGTGCTCTTGGGGAACCTTTTGGGGGACAAACTTACACCGATAAACTCATCTTT. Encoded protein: CALGEPFGGQTYTDKLIF.

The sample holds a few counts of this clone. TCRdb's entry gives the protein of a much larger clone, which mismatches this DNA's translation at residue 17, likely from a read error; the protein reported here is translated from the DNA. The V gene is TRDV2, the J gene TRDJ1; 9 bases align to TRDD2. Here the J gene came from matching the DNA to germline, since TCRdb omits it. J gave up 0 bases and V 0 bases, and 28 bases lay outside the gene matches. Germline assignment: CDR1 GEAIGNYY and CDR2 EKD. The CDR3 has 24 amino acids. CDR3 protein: CACDTRAARPSYTKMGVDTDKLIF. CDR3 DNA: TGTGCCTGTGACACCAGGGCCGCCAGGCCTTCCTACACCAAGATGGGGGTTGACACCGATAAACTCATCTTT.

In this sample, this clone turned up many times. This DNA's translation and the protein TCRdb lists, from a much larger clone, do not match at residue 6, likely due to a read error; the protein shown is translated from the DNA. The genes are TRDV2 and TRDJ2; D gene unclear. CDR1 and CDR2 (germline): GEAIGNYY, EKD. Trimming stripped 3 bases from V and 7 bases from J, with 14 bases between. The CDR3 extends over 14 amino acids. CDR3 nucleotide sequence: TGTGCCTGTGACCCAGTACGGAGAAGAGCACAACTCTTCTTT. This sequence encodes CACDPVRRRAQLFF.

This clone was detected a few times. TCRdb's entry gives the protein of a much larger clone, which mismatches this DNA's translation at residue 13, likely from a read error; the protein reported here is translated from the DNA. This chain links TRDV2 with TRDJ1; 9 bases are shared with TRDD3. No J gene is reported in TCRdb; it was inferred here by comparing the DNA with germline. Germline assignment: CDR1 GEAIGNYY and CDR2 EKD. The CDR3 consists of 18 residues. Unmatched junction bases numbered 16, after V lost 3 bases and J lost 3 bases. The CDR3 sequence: CACDPMGTGGLHADKLIF. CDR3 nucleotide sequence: TGTGCCTGTGACCCCATGGGGACTGGGGGACTACACGCCGATAAACTCATCTTT.

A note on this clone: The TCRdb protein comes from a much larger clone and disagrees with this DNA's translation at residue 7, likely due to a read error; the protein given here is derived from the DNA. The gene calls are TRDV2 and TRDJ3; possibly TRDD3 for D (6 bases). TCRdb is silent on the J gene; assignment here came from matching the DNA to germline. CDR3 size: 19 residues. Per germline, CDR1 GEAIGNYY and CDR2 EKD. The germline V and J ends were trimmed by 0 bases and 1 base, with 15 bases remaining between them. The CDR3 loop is CACDTVPGDYSWDTRQMFF. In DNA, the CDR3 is TGTGCCTGTGACACCGTACCGGGGGACTATTCCTGGGACACCCGACAGATGTTTTTC.

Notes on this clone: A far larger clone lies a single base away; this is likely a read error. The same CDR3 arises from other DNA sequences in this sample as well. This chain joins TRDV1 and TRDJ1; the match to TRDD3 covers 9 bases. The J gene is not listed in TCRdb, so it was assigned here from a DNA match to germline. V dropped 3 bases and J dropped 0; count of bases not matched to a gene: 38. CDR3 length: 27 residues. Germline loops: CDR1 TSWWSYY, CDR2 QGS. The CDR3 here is CALGEVRVRKPVQLLGEKYWDTDKLIF. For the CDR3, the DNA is TGTGCTCTTGGGGAGGTGAGAGTCCGAAAACCAGTACAGCTACTGGGGGAGAAATACTGGGACACCGATAAACTCATCTTT.

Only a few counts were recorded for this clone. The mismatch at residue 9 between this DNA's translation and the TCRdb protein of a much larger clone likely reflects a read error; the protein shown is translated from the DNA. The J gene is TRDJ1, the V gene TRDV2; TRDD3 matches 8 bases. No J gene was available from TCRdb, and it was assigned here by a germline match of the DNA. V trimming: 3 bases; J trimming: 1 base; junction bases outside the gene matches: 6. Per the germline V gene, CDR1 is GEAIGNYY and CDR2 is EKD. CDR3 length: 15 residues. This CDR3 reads CACDSLLGGTDKLIF. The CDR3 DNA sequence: TGTGCCTGTGACTCCCTACTGGGGGGCACCGATAAACTCATCTTT.

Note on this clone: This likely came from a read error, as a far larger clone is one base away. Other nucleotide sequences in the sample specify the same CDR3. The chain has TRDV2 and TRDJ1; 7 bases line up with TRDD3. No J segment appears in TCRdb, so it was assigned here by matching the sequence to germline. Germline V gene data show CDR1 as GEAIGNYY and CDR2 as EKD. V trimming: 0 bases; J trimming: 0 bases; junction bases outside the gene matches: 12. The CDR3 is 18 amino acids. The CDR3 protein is CACDTRKLGDRYTDKLIF. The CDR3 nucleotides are TGTGCCTGTGACACCAGAAAACTAGGGGATAGGTACACCGATAAACTCATCTTT.

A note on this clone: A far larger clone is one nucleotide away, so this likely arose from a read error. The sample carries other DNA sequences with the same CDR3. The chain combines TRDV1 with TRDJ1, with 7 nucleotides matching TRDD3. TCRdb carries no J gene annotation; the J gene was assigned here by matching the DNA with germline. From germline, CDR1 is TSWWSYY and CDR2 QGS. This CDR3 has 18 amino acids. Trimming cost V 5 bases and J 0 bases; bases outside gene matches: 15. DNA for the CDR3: TGTGCTCTTGGGCCTGGGGGGTACCTCGTTGAGTACACCGATAAACTCATCTTT. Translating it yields CALGPGGYLVEYTDKLIF.

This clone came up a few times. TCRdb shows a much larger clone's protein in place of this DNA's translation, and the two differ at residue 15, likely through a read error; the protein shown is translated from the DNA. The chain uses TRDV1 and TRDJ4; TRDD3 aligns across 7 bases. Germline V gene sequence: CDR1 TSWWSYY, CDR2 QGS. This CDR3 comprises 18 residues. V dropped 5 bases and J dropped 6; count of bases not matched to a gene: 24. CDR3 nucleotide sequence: TGTGCTCTTGGGACCTACCGCGGGCTGGGGGGGAACCTGAGAACCCTGATCTTT. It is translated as CALGTYRGLGGNLRTLIF.

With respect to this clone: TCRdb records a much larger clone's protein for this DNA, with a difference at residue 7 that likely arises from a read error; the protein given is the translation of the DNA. The CDR3 coding sequence is TGTGCTCTTGGGGAAGTTTCGACTGGGGGTCTACGCCCTTACACCGATAAACTCATCTTT. This sequence encodes CALGEVSTGGLRPYTDKLIF. J is TRDJ1 and V is TRDV1; 8 bases agree with TRDD3. TCRdb offers no J gene call, so here the DNA was matched to germline to obtain one. V lost 2 bases, J lost 0 bases, and 17 bases stayed unmatched. Germline V gene lookup returns CDR1 TSWWSYY and CDR2 QGS. This CDR3 is 20 amino acids long.

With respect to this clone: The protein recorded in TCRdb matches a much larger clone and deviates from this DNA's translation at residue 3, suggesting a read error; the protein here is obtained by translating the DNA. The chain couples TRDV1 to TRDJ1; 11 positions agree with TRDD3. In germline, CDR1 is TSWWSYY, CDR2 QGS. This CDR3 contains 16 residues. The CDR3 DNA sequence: TGTGCTCGTGGGGAGCTCAACTGGGGGATAACCGATAAACTCATCTTT. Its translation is CARGELNWGITDKLIF.

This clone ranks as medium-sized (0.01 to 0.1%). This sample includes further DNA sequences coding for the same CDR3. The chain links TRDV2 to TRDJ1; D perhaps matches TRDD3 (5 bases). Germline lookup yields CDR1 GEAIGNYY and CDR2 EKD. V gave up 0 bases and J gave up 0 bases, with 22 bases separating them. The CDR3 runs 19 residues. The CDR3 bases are TGTGCCTGTGACACCATGGTCGTGGGGCCTAAGGGGGACACCGATAAACTCATCTTT. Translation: CACDTMVVGPKGDTDKLIF.